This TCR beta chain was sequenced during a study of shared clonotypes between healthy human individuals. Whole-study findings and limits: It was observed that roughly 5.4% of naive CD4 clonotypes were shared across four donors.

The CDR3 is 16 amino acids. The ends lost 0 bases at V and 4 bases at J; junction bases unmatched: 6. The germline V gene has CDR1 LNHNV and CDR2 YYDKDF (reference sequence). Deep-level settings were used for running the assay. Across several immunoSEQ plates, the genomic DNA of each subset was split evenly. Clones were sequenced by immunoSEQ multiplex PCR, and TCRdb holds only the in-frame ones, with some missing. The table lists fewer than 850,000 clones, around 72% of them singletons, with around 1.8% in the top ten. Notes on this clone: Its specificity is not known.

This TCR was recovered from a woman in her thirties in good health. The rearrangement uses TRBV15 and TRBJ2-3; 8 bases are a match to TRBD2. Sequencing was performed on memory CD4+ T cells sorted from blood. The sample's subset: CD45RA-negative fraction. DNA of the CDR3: TGTGCCACCAGCAGAGATCGGGGGGGAGGCCCAGATACGCAGTATTTT. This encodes CATSRDRGGGPDTQYF.